Sequencing of this T cell receptor (beta chain) was carried out in a study of CD8 T cells in Susac syndrome. Overall study findings and caveats: Across the total CD8+ repertoires, some 16 Susac-specific public clones were detected, and across the CD8+ TEMRA repertoires, roughly five such clones were detected.

Diagnostic criteria defined recently for definite or probable disease were met by the Susac syndrome patients. Random hexamers were used to reverse transcribe an amount of about 0.45 to 1 ug RNA. One entry per CDR3 protein, called by TCRdb with MiXCR from the immunoSEQ multiplex PCR reads. The data contain 95,000 to 150,000 distinct CDR3 sequences, about 95% of them singletons. This CDR3 is 9 amino acids long. Germline CDR1 reads LNHNV; CDR2 reads YYDKDF (reference sequence). V lost 7 bases and J lost 9, with 6 bases in between. Regarding this clonotype: Its antigen is undetermined.

This TCR was recovered from a human donor with Susac syndrome. This rearrangement joins TRBV15 to TRBJ2-5; D remains unclear. Sequences were obtained from CD8+ T cells from PBMCs. The CDR3 spells CATIRAQYF. CDR3 coding DNA: TGTGCCACCATCCGCGCCCAGTACTTC. Full variable domain (remainder filled in from reference TRBV15 and TRBJ2-5): DAMVIQNPRYQVTQFGKPVTLSCSQTLNHNVMYWYQQKSSQAPKLLFHYYDKDFNNEADTPDNFQSRRPNTSFCFLDIRSPGLGDTAMYLCATIRAQYFGPGTRLLVL.